This TCR beta chain was sequenced during a study of blood T cell repertoires in COVID-19. V lost 2 bases and J lost 2, with 14 bases in between. The germline V gene has CDR1 SGHRS and CDR2 YFSETQ. This CDR3 has 15 amino acids. The table came from immunoSEQ multiplex PCR; TCRdb's copy has only in-frame clones and leaves some out. The sample consists of roughly 240,000 clones, approximately 90% of them appearing once. The TCR originated in a young man with active or convalescent COVID-19. Input material: peripheral blood. The J gene is TRBJ2-7, the V gene TRBV5-1, with D maybe TRBD2 (7 bases). CDR3 in DNA: TGCGCCAGCAGCTTTATAGGGGGGGGAACCTACGAGCAGTACTTC. Its protein product is CASSFIGGGTYEQYF.